These 22 T cell receptor beta chains came from one sample sequenced in a study of blood T cell repertoires in COVID-19. Method: immunoSEQ multiplex PCR; TCRdb's copy keeps in-frame clones and lacks some. This sample has tens of thousands of clones, with 70% to 90% found just once. Specimen: peripheral blood. Every receptor here comes from a man in his 70s with acute or convalescent COVID-19.

This clone is termed medium-sized. The sample holds other DNA sequences that translate to the same CDR3. The V call is TRBV9, the J call TRBJ2-5; the D gene is possibly TRBD2 (7 bases). CDR1 and CDR2 from the germline V gene are SGDLS and YYNGEE. This CDR3 has 15 residues. CDR3 in amino acids: CPRRGGGGPQETQYF. Written as DNA, the CDR3 is TGTCCCCGCCGCGGAGGGGGGGGGCCCCAAGAGACCCAGTACTTC.

The chain uses TRBV5-6 and TRBJ2-7; unclear D gene. This CDR3 spans 11 amino acids. Germline CDR1 SGHDT, CDR2 YYEEEE. The V end was cut by 0 bases, the J end by 7 bases, with 5 bases between. CDR3 DNA: TGTGCCAGCAGCTTGGCGAGGGAGCAGTACTTC. Protein: CASSLAREQYF.

In its sample, this clone was seen a few times. The V gene is TRBV10-2, the J gene TRBJ2-2; no clear D gene. The germline V and J ends were trimmed by 5 bases and 4 bases, with 14 bases remaining between them. CDR1 is WSHSY, CDR2 SAAADI, per germline. CDR3 length: 15 amino acids. The CDR3 spells CASSFTASGTGELFF. DNA for the CDR3: TGCGCCAGCAGTTTCACGGCATCGGGCACCGGGGAGCTGTTTTTT.

A note on this clone: This probably arose from a read error, given a far larger clone one base away. Other DNA sequences within the sample encode an identical CDR3. This chain connects TRBV9 to TRBJ2-5, with 9 bases identical to TRBD2. The V gene's germline CDR1 is SGDLS and CDR2 YYNGEE. This CDR3 is built from 15 residues. In DNA form, the CDR3 reads TGCGCCACCCGCGGCGGGGGGGGGCCCCAAGAGACCCAGTACTTC. Its translation: CATRGGGGPQETQYF.

The gene calls are TRBV2 and TRBJ2-5, with TRBD1 matching over 9 bases. This CDR3 region has 16 residues. In germline, CDR1 is SNHLY, CDR2 FYNNEI. V was clipped by 0 bases and J by 4 bases; unmatched bases: 6. The CDR3 protein is CASSEAIQGAVETQYF. CDR3 DNA sequence: TGTGCCAGCAGTGAAGCGATACAGGGGGCGGTAGAGACCCAGTACTTC. Full variable domain (rest looked up from reference TRBV2 and TRBJ2-5): EPEVTQTPSHQVTQMGQEVILRCVPISNHLYFYWYRQILGQKVEFLVSFYNNEISEKSEIFDDQFSVERPDGSNFTLKIRSTKLEDSAMYFCASSEAIQGAVETQYFGPGTRLLVL.

The V call is TRBV2, the J call TRBJ1-2; 9 bases fit TRBD1. The CDR3 covers 17 residues. Germline V gene lookup returns CDR1 SNHLY and CDR2 FYNNEI. J was trimmed by 6 bases and V by 7 bases; bases with no gene match: 18. The CDR3 DNA sequence: TGTGCCAGCACCCAAGGGTTGCTCGGACAGGGGACCCATGGCTACACCTTC. Translation: CASTQGLLGQGTHGYTF.

This chain links TRBV14 with TRBJ2-5; 8 nucleotides match TRBD2. With 1 base clipped from V and 5 bases from J, the junction kept 9 bases outside the gene matches. This CDR3 comprises 16 residues. In germline, CDR1 is SGHDN, CDR2 FVKESK. CDR3 in amino acids: CASSQGVAGLFETQYF. In DNA form, the CDR3 reads TGTGCCAGCAGCCAAGGGGTAGCGGGATTGTTCGAGACCCAGTACTTC.

The V gene is TRBV6-2 or TRBV6-3, the J gene TRBJ2-1; 11 bases are a match to TRBD2. V was pared by 2 bases and J by 4 bases, with 10 bases of the junction left unmatched. The CDR3 is 18 residues long. CDR1 and CDR2 (germline): MNHEY, SVGEGT. The CDR3 reads CASSYTPWTSGHYNEQFF. CDR3 DNA: TGTGCCAGCAGTTACACCCCCTGGACTAGCGGGCATTACAATGAGCAGTTCTTC.

The count of this clone is one. The rearrangement links TRBV7-2 to TRBJ2-1; D not certain. Germline CDR1 reads SGHTA; CDR2 reads FQGNSA. The CDR3 runs 14 residues. The V and J ends lost 5 bases and 5 bases respectively, with 13 bases between them. The CDR3 DNA reads as TGTGCCAGCAGCCCCGAGGCTACTGACAATGAGCAGTTCTTC. It specifies CASSPEATDNEQFF. Looking up the rest from reference TRBV7-2 and TRBJ2-1 gives the full variable domain: GAGVSQSPSNKVTEKGKDVELRCDPISGHTALYWYRQSLGQGLEFLIYFQGNSAPDKSGLPSDRFSAERTGGSVSTLTIQRTQQEDSAVYLCASSPEATDNEQFFGPGTRLTVL.

This chain joins TRBV7-3 and TRBJ2-5; 7 bases are shared with TRBD2. CDR1 is SGHTA, CDR2 FQGTGA, per germline. The J segment lost 10 bases and the V segment lost 1 base, leaving 6 bases of the junction unmatched. This CDR3 comprises 13 residues. The CDR3 nucleotides are TGTGCCAGCAGCTTAAATTCGGGGGGAGGCCAGTACTTC. Its protein product is CASSLNSGGGQYF.

The chain carries TRBV28 and TRBJ1-1; 7 nucleotides align to TRBD1. The CDR3 is 15 residues long. The V gene end was trimmed by 6 bases and the J gene end by 4 bases; junction bases not matched to a gene: 11. Germline V gives CDR1 MDHEN, CDR2 SYDVKM. The CDR3 DNA follows: TGTGCCAGCAGCCCCAGACAGGGTTCGGGCACTGAAGCTTTCTTT. Translated: CASSPRQGSGTEAFF.

The rearrangement links TRBV19 to TRBJ2-5; TRBD2 matches at 12 bases. The CDR3 totals 15 residues. V lost 10 bases to trimming and J lost 9 bases; unmatched junction nucleotides: 15. CDR1 is LNHDA and CDR2 is SQIVND in the germline V gene (reference sequence). Written as DNA, the CDR3 is TGTGCCACCGGACTAGCGGGATTAAAGGGGTCGGCCCAGTACTTC. This gives the protein CATGLAGLKGSAQYF. Variable domain in full (rest from reference TRBV19 and TRBJ2-5): DGGITQSPKYLFRKEGQNVTLSCEQNLNHDAMYWYRQDPGQGLRLIYYSQIVNDFQKGDIAEGYSVSREKKESFPLTVTSAQKNPTAFYLCATGLAGLKGSAQYFGPGTRLLVL.

The chain recombines TRBV19 with TRBJ2-2; D is unclear. The germline CDR1 and CDR2 sequences are LNHDA and SQIVND (reference sequence). V lost 5 bases, J lost 3 bases, and 7 bases lay in between. The CDR3 has 13 amino acids. DNA for the CDR3: TGTGCCAGTAGTGTCCAGGACACCGGGGAGCTGTTTTTT. Residues: CASSVQDTGELFF.

V and J are TRBV5-1 and TRBJ2-5; 10 nucleotides match TRBD2. The CDR3 contains 15 residues. J lost 5 bases, V lost 2 bases, and 6 bases had no gene match. Germline CDR1 reads SGHRS; CDR2 reads YFSETQ. The CDR3 region is CASSFIGTSEETQYF. In DNA form, the CDR3 reads TGCGCCAGCAGCTTTATCGGGACTAGCGAGGAGACCCAGTACTTC.

This sequence joins TRBV7-3 and TRBJ2-6, with no clear D. Germline lookup yields CDR1 SGHTA and CDR2 FQGTGA. Trimming removed 6 bases from V and 11 bases from J, with 8 bases in between. The length of the CDR3 is 11 residues. CDR3 in DNA: TGTGCCAGCAGTAGTCAGGACGTCCTGACTTTC. It yields the protein CASSSQDVLTF. Combining the CDR3 with reference TRBV7-3 and TRBJ2-6 gives the whole variable domain GAGVSQTPSNKVTEKGKYVELRCDPISGHTALYWYRQSLGQGPEFLIYFQGTGAADDSGLPNDRFFAVRPEGSVSTLKIQRTERGDSAVYLCASSSQDVLTFGAGSRLTVL.

J is TRBJ2-5 and V is TRBV7-3, with 11 nucleotides matching TRBD2. The CDR3 is 15 residues long. Germline CDR1 reads SGHTA; CDR2 reads FQGTGA. After removal of 4 bases from V and 5 bases from J, the junction contained 6 bases not matched to a gene. CDR3 in DNA: TGTGCCAGCAGCTCCGGACTAGCGGGTCGGGAGACCCAGTACTTC. It translates to CASSSGLAGRETQYF.

The V call is TRBV9, the J call TRBJ2-1; TRBD2 matches 10 bases. V dropped 0 bases and J dropped 5; count of bases not matched to a gene: 14. Germline assignment: CDR1 SGDLS and CDR2 YYNGEE. This CDR3 spans 19 amino acids. DNA of the CDR3: TGTGCCAGCAGCGTAGGACTAGCGGGTGGAGGGGGGACCAACAATGAGCAGTTCTTC. Translation gives CASSVGLAGGGGTNNEQFF. Complete variable domain (other parts from reference TRBV9 and TRBJ2-1): DSGVTQTPKHLITATGQRVTLRCSPRSGDLSVYWYQQSLDQGLQFLIQYYNGEERAKGNILERFSAQQFPDLHSELNLSSLELGDSALYFCASSVGLAGGGGTNNEQFFGPGTRLTVL.

The rearrangement joins TRBV2 to TRBJ2-2, with TRBD1 identical over 9 bases. V lost 6 bases to trimming and J lost 6 bases; unmatched junction nucleotides: 17. Germline lookup yields CDR1 SNHLY and CDR2 FYNNEI. The CDR3 consists of 18 residues. The CDR3 DNA reads as TGTGCCAGCAGGTCCGGGACAGGGTTTAAGGGGTCTGCCGGGGAGCTGTTTTTT. Protein: CASRSGTGFKGSAGELFF.

This chain connects TRBV4-3 to TRBJ1-4; 7 positions agree with TRBD1. The CDR3 has 18 amino acids. The ends lost 2 bases at V and 0 bases at J; junction bases unmatched: 9. Germline assignment: CDR1 LGHNA and CDR2 YSLEER. The CDR3 DNA sequence: TGCGCCAGCAGCCAACACTTACTCGGGACAGCAACTAATGAAAAACTGTTTTTT. This translates into CASSQHLLGTATNEKLFF.

This clone was seen a single time. The rearrangement joins TRBV5-1 to TRBJ1-4; tentatively, D is TRBD1 (6 bases). The V gene lost 5 bases and the J gene lost 3 bases, with 14 bases spanning the gap. Per germline, CDR1 SGHRS and CDR2 YFSETQ. This CDR3 region has 15 residues. CDR3 amino acids: CASSRTVSSNEKLFF. In DNA form, the CDR3 reads TGCGCCAGCAGTCGGACAGTTTCCTCTAATGAAAAACTGTTTTTT.

A single count supports this clone. The CDR3 bases are TGTGCCAGCAGCCGCAGGGAATCTAACGAGCAGTACTTC. This gives the protein CASSRRESNEQYF. J is TRBJ2-7 and V is TRBV11-3, with D possibly matching TRBD1 (5 bases). This CDR3 is built from 13 residues. Germline V gives CDR1 SGHNT, CDR2 YENEEA. V dropped 5 bases and J dropped 5 bases, with 13 bases sitting between them.

This clone was counted a single time. This rearrangement joins TRBV23-1 to TRBJ1-5, with 7 positions matching TRBD1. TRBV23-1 is labeled an ORF, and its function is uncertain. This CDR3 spans 14 amino acids. Trimming removed 3 bases from V and 5 bases from J; junction bases left unmatched: 4. The CDR3 reads CASSQRTGDQPQHF. CDR3 nucleotides: TGCGCCAGCAGTCAGAGGACAGGAGATCAGCCCCAGCATTTT.